Included here is one T cell receptor beta chain sequence, with context. The antigen remains unidentified. This sample is part of a study of type 1 and type 2 diabetes patients. Other autoimmune diseases and infections within the past four weeks excluded donors. V was trimmed by 6 bases and J by 6 bases, leaving 13 bases between them. This CDR3 is built from 12 residues. CDR1 is DFQATT, CDR2 SNEGSKA, per germline (reference sequence). General study findings and limits: Age and gender were not matched between study groups, possibly biasing interpretation. Type 1 diabetes repertoires were significantly less diverse than type 2 diabetes ones.

PCR was run on genomic DNA. Amplification of the beta chain CDR3 used 30 forward and 13 reverse multiplex primers. TCRdb reprocessed the multiplex PCR reads via MiXCR and lists one record per CDR3 protein. Among approximately 260,000 distinct CDR3 sequences listed, around 47% were seen once. The source material was peripheral blood mononuclear cells (PBMCs). The receptor comes from a man aged 18-30 years with type 2 diabetes. The V and J genes are TRBV20-1 and TRBJ2-3, with a possible D match to TRBD2 (6 bases). The CDR3 loop reads CSAGGVVDTQYF. CDR3 sequence (DNA): TGCAGTGCAGGCGGGGTTGTGGATACGCAGTATTTT.